Listed below are T cell receptor beta chains from one sample, sequenced in a study of identical twins. TCRdb re-derived calls from the 5' RACE reads in MiXCR, one entry per CDR3 protein. This table has some 460,000 distinct CDR3 sequences, about 14% appearing once. Another study also made use of these data, one on yellow fever vaccine responses in identical twins.

The sequencing sample was made of CD4+ T cells sorted from blood. The origin of the receptors is a woman aged 18-29 years in good health. CDR3s include the opening cysteine and the closing phenylalanine or tryptophan. Each record gives: J gene, V gene, CDR3 protein.

J gene: TRBJ2-1
V gene: TRBV7-2
CDR3 protein: CASSLSPLGNEQFF

J gene: TRBJ1-2
V gene: TRBV5-4
CDR3 protein: CASSSTGVYGYTF

J gene: TRBJ1-5
V gene: TRBV5-8
CDR3 protein: CASSLEVLSNQPQHF

J gene: TRBJ2-5
V gene: TRBV20-1
CDR3 protein: CSARIGGSDETQYF

J gene: TRBJ1-1
V gene: TRBV20-1
CDR3 protein: CSARSRVANTEAFF

J gene: TRBJ2-7
V gene: TRBV4-1
CDR3 protein: CASSQEAQSHEQYF

J gene: TRBJ2-1
V gene: TRBV4-2
CDR3 protein: CASSQDLAGYNEQFF

J gene: TRBJ2-1
V gene: TRBV12-3/TRBV12-4
CDR3 protein: CASSLEIAGVGSNEQFF

J gene: TRBJ2-7
V gene: TRBV20-1
CDR3 protein: CSVRREGTYEQYF

J gene: TRBJ2-2
V gene: TRBV19
CDR3 protein: CASSVKATPGELFF

J gene: TRBJ2-3
V gene: TRBV5-1
CDR3 protein: CASSLAGTSSTDTQYF

J gene: TRBJ2-7
V gene: TRBV4-1
CDR3 protein: CASSQDLAGVGEQYF

J gene: TRBJ2-2
V gene: TRBV7-9
CDR3 protein: CATPSGVGYTGELFF

J gene: TRBJ2-3
V gene: TRBV7-9
CDR3 protein: CASSYTGEAWDTQYF

J gene: TRBJ2-2
V gene: TRBV28
CDR3 protein: CASIGHTGELFF

J gene: TRBJ2-1
V gene: TRBV29-1
CDR3 protein: CSVGTSGRRGEQFF

J gene: TRBJ1-5
V gene: TRBV5-1
CDR3 protein: CASSLAGTGGQPQHF

J gene: TRBJ2-1
V gene: TRBV28
CDR3 protein: CASSETRTRGHNEQFF

J gene: TRBJ2-7
V gene: TRBV3-1
CDR3 protein: CASSQLDRGHEQYF

J gene: TRBJ2-5
V gene: TRBV15
CDR3 protein: CATSREFKASGQETQYF

J gene: TRBJ1-1
V gene: TRBV3-1
CDR3 protein: CASSQDSQGYGFF

J gene: TRBJ1-2
V gene: TRBV25-1
CDR3 protein: CASSAIRGGVSNYGYTF

J gene: TRBJ2-7
V gene: TRBV20-1
CDR3 protein: CSAERLAGEKEQYF

J gene: TRBJ1-6
V gene: TRBV7-3
CDR3 protein: CASGLTADSPLQF

J gene: TRBJ2-3
V gene: TRBV29-1
CDR3 protein: CSVPGQGLDTQYF

J gene: TRBJ1-1
V gene: TRBV3-1
CDR3 protein: CASSQDLVQGGMNTEAFF

J gene: TRBJ1-1
V gene: TRBV6-1
CDR3 protein: CASSDTDRMNTEAFF

J gene: TRBJ2-7
V gene: TRBV20-1
CDR3 protein: CSAVGTSGSVIEQYF

J gene: TRBJ2-7
V gene: TRBV5-6
CDR3 protein: CASSFPGQGGGEQYF

J gene: TRBJ1-2
V gene: TRBV7-2
CDR3 protein: CASSLMAWGYTF

J gene: TRBJ2-2
V gene: TRBV14
CDR3 protein: CASSQDSPVFRTSTGELFF

J gene: TRBJ2-7
V gene: TRBV3-1
CDR3 protein: CASSLQRGAYEQYF

J gene: TRBJ2-3
V gene: TRBV29-1
CDR3 protein: CSVQPAGRLAQYF

J gene: TRBJ2-2
V gene: TRBV9
CDR3 protein: CASSGRGGSGELFF

J gene: TRBJ1-2
V gene: TRBV5-1
CDR3 protein: CASSKAGIQMPGGYTF

J gene: TRBJ2-1
V gene: TRBV4-1
CDR3 protein: CASSPIQALGYNEQFF

J gene: TRBJ1-2
V gene: TRBV6-5
CDR3 protein: CASSSYRGGGYGYTF

J gene: TRBJ1-5
V gene: TRBV6-1
CDR3 protein: CASRDKGGISNQPQHF

J gene: TRBJ1-2
V gene: TRBV6-5
CDR3 protein: CASSYSDRAVDGYTF

J gene: TRBJ1-1
V gene: TRBV30
CDR3 protein: CAWSTGRRDAFF

J gene: TRBJ2-1
V gene: TRBV7-2
CDR3 protein: CASSPDSGGAYNEQFF

J gene: TRBJ1-1
V gene: TRBV7-3
CDR3 protein: CASSPDGARAFF

J gene: TRBJ2-7
V gene: TRBV6-5
CDR3 protein: CASSYSRSTSYEQYF

J gene: TRBJ2-7
V gene: TRBV7-3
CDR3 protein: CASRVPPGQGPLEYF

J gene: TRBJ2-2
V gene: TRBV9
CDR3 protein: CASSVEGHTGELFF

J gene: TRBJ2-7
V gene: TRBV5-6
CDR3 protein: CASRGQKSYEQYF

J gene: TRBJ2-1
V gene: TRBV5-1
CDR3 protein: CASSSNRNEQFF

J gene: TRBJ2-7
V gene: TRBV29-1
CDR3 protein: CSVKHAYEQYF

J gene: TRBJ2-5
V gene: TRBV7-9
CDR3 protein: CASSFETGTVRQETQYF

J gene: TRBJ2-1
V gene: TRBV3-1
CDR3 protein: CASSHILSRTGRYEQFF

J gene: TRBJ2-4
V gene: TRBV5-1
CDR3 protein: CASSSSRSGAGVNIQYF

J gene: TRBJ2-7
V gene: TRBV5-6
CDR3 protein: CASSLDGTSGTQVF

J gene: TRBJ2-7
V gene: TRBV28
CDR3 protein: CASTGQGRGEQYF